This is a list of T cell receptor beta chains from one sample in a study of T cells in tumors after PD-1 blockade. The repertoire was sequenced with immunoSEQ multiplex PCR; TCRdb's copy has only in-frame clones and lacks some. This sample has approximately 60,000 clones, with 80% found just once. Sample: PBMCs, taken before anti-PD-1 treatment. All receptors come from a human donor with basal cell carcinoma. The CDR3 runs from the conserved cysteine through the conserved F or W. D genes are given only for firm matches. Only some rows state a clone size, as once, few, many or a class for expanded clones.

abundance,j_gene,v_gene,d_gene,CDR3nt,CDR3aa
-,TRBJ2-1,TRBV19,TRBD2,TGTGCCAGTAGTATTACCAAGCGGGGGGCTCTTTACAATGAGCAGTTCTTC,CASSITKRGALYNEQFF
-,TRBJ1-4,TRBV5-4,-,TGTGCCAGCAGCAGCAGGGGCGGGGATGAAAAACTGTTTTTT,CASSSRGGDEKLFF
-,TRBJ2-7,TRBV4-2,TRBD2,TGTGCCAGCAGCCCCCGGGGGGAGCACTACGAGCAGTACTTC,CASSPRGEHYEQYF
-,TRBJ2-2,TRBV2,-,TGTGCCAGCAGTGAAGCAAGAAGCACCGGGGAGCTGTTTTTT,CASSEARSTGELFF
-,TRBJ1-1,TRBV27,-,TGTGCCAGCACCCCCGGGACTATGAACACTGAAGCTTTCTTT,CASTPGTMNTEAFF
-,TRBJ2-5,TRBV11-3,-,TGTGCCAGCAGCTTAGATTGGAGGGGAGAGACCCAGTACTTC,CASSLDWRGETQYF
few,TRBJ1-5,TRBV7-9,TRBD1,TGTGCCAGCAGCTTAGACAGGGGAGAACAGCCCCAGCATTTT,CASSLDRGEQPQHF
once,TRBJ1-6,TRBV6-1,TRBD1,TGTGCCAGCAGTGAAGGACAGGGATACACCTATAATTCACCCCTCCACTTT,CASSEGQGYTYNSPLHF
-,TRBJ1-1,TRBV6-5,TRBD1,TGTGCCAGCAATAAACAGGGGGCCACTGAAGCTTTCTTT,CASNKQGATEAFF
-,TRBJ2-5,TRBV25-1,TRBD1,TGTGCCAGCAGTGTGACAGGGGTTACGAAGACCCAGTACTTC,CASSVTGVTKTQYF
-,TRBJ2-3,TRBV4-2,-,TGTGCCAGCCACCCCGGGACGGGGGGCACAGATACGCAGTATTTT,CASHPGTGGTDTQYF
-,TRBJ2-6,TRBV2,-,TGTGCCAGCAGTGAAGCTAACGGGGGCGCTTTTGCTGGGGCCAACGTCCTGACTTTC,CASSEANGGAFAGANVLTF
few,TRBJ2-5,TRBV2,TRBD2,TGTGCCAGCTCAATACCGCGGGGGGAGACCCAGTACTTC,CASSIPRGETQYF
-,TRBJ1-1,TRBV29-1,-,TGCAGCGCCGGGCAAGCTCTGGGAGCTTTCTTT,CSAGQALGAFF
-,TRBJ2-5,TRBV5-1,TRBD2,TGCGCCAGCAGCTTGTCAAGCGGGGGGTATAAAGAGACCCAGTACTTC,CASSLSSGGYKETQYF
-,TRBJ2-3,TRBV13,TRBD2,TGTGCCAGCAGCTTAAGTGCGGGGGTAAGCACAGATACGCAGTATTTT,CASSLSAGVSTDTQYF
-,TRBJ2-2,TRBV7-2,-,TGTGCCAGCAGCTTACCCCTTGGGGACACCGGGGAGCTGTTTTTT,CASSLPLGDTGELFF
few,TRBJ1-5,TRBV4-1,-,TGCGCCAGCAGCCAAGATCTGGGGCCCAATCAGCCCCAGCATTTT,CASSQDLGPNQPQHF
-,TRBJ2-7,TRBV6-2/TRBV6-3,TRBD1,TGTGCCAGCAGCATTGGGACAGGGTGGGAGCAGTACTTC,CASSIGTGWEQYF
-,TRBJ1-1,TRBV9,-,TGTGCCAGCAGCCCCCGGGGAAGGGCAGGGAACACTGAAGCTTTCTTT,CASSPRGRAGNTEAFF
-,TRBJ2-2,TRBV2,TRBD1,TGTGCCAGCAGAGGAACCGGGACAGGGGGCATCGGGGAGCTGTTTTTT,CASRGTGTGGIGELFF
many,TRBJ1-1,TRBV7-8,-,TGTGCCAGCAGCTTAGTGGGTCTGGGCAGGGCTGAAGCTTTCTTT,CASSLVGLGRAEAFF
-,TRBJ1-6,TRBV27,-,TGTGCCAGCAGTTGGGACAACTCCTATAATTCACCCCTCCACTTT,CASSWDNSYNSPLHF
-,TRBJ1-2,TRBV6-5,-,TGTGCCACCAATTACCTGGGGGTGGTCGGCTACACCTTC,CATNYLGVVGYTF
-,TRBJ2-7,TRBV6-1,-,TGTGCCAGCAGTGAAGGCTTGGGGTTTGGCGAGCAGTACTTC,CASSEGLGFGEQYF
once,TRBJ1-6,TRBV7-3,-,TGTGCCAGCAGCTTAACGGGGTCAGATTCACCCCTCCACTTT,CASSLTGSDSPLHF
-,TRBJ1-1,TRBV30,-,TGTGCCTGGAGGGATGGCACTGAAGCTTTCTTT,CAWRDGTEAFF
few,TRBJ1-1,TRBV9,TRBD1,TGTGCCAGCAGCCCCGGGACAGACACTGAAGCTTTCTTT,CASSPGTDTEAFF
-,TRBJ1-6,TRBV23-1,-,TGCGCAACTGAGGGACGGGGATTTAACGATTCACCCCTCCACTTT,CATEGRGFNDSPLHF
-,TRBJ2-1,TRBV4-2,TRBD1,TGTGCCAGCAGCCAAAGGGACAGGGGGCTCTCCTACAATGAGCAGTTCTTC,CASSQRDRGLSYNEQFF
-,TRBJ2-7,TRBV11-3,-,TGTGCCAGCAGCCAAGTTGGGGCCACACCCGCCTACGAGCAGTACTTC,CASSQVGATPAYEQYF
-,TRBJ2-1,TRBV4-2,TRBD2,TGTGCCAGCAGCCCTCCTGGCGGGGGGATCGGCAATGAGCAGTTCTTC,CASSPPGGGIGNEQFF
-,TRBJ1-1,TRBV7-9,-,TGTGCCAGCACCCCCCGGGGGGGGAACACTGAAGCTTTCTTT,CASTPRGGNTEAFF
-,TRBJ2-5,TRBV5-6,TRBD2,TGTGCCAGCAGCTTGTTGTCGGGCGGGGGGGCAACAACCCAGTACTTC,CASSLLSGGGATTQYF
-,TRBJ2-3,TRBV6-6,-,TGTGCCAGCAGCAGCACAGATACGCAGTATTTT,CASSSTDTQYF
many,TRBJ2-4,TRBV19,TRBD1,TGTGCCAGTAGTTCGGGACAGGGGAGAAACATTCAGTACTTC,CASSSGQGRNIQYF
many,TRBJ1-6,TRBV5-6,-,TGTGCCAGCAGCTTTTTTGAGCATTCACCCCTCCACTTT,CASSFFEHSPLHF
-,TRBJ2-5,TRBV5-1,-,TGCGCCAGCAGCTTGGAAGGACTGGGGATCCAAGAGACCCAGTACTTC,CASSLEGLGIQETQYF
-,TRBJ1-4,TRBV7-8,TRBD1,TGTGCCAGCAGCTTAAGGGGACAGGGGGATGAAAAACTGTTTTTT,CASSLRGQGDEKLFF
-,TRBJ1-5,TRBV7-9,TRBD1,TGTGCCAGCAGCTTAGCGGGGACAGGCAATCAGCCCCAGCATTTT,CASSLAGTGNQPQHF
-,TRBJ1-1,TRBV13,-,TGTGCCAGCGCGAAGGGTATGAACACTGAAGCTTTCTTT,CASAKGMNTEAFF
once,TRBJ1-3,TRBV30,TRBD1,TGTGCCTGGAGTTGGGGCGGACAGGGGGCTTACACCATATATTTT,CAWSWGGQGAYTIYF
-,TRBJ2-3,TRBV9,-,TGTGCCAGCAGCGAGGAAAGCACAGATACGCAGTATTTT,CASSEESTDTQYF
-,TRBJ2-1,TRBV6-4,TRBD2,TGTGCCAGCAGTGTCTCTAGCGGGGGCCTATACAATGAGCAGTTCTTC,CASSVSSGGLYNEQFF
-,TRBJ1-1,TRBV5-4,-,TGTGCCAGCAGGTACGAGAGGTTCGGAATGAACACTGAAGCTTTCTTT,CASRYERFGMNTEAFF